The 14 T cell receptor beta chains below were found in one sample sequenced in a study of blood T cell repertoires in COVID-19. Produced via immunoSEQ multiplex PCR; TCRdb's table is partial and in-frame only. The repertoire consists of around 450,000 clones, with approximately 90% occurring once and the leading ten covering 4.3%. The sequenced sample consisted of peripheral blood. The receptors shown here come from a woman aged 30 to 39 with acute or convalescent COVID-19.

The CDR3 loop is CASSQEGRGISNQPQHF. Written as DNA, the CDR3 is TGCGCCAGCAGCCAAGAGGGGCGGGGGATTAGCAATCAGCCCCAGCATTTT. The chain links TRBV4-1 to TRBJ1-5; possible D gene TRBD1, 5 bases. Germline V gene data show CDR1 as MGHRA and CDR2 as YSYEKL. CDR3 length equals 17 residues. Trimming took off 0 bases at V and 0 bases at J, with 12 bases between the two ends.

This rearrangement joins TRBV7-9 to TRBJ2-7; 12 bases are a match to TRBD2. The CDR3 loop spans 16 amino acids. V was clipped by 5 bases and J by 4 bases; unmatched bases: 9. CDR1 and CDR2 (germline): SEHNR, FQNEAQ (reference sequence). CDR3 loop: CASSPSGGASSYEQYF. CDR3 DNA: TGTGCCAGCAGCCCTAGCGGGGGGGCATCCTCGTACGAGCAGTACTTC.

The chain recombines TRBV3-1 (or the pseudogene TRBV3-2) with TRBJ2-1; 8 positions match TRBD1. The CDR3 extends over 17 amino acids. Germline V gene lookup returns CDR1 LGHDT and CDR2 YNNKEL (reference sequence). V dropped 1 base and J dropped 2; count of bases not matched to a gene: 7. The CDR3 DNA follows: TGTGCCAGCAGCCAAGGTATCGACAGGGGTCCCTACAATGAGCAGTTCTTC. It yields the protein CASSQGIDRGPYNEQFF.

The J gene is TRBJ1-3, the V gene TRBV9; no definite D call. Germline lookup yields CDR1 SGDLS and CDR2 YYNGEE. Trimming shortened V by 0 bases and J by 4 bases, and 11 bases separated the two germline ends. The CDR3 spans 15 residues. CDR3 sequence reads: CASSVERGFGNTIYF. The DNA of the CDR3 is TGTGCCAGCAGCGTAGAACGGGGATTCGGAAACACCATATATTTT.

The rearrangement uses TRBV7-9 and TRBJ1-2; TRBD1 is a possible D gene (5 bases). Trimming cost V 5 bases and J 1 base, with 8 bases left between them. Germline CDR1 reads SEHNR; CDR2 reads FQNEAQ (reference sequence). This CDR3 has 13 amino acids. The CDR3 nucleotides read TGTGCCAGCAGCCACGACAGTAACTATGGCTACACCTTC. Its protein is CASSHDSNYGYTF. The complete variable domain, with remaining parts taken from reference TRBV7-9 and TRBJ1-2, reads DTGVSQNPRHKITKRGQNVTFRCDPISEHNRLYWYRQTLGQGPEFLTYFQNEAQLEKSRLLSDRFSAERPKGSFSTLEIQRTEQGDSAMYLCASSHDSNYGYTFGSGTRLTVV.

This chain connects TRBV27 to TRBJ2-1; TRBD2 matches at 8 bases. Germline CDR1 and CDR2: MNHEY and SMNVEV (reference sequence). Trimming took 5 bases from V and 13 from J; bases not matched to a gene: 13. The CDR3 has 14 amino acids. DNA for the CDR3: TGTGCCAGCAGTGGGGTAGCGGGGACTCCGGGACAGTTCTTC. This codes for CASSGVAGTPGQFF.

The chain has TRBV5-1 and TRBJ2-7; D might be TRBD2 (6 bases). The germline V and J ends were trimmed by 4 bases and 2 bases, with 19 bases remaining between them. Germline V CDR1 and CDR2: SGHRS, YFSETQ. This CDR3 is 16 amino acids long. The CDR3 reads CASSPTGTSSAYEQYF. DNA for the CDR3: TGCGCCAGCAGCCCAACCGGGACTTCATCCGCCTACGAGCAGTACTTC.

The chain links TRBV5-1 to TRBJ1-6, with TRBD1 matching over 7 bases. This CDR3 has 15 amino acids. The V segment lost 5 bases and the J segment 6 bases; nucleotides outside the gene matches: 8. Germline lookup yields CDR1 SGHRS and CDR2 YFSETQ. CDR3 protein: CASRDPGQFNSPLHF. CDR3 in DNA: TGCGCCAGCAGAGATCCGGGACAGTTTAATTCACCCCTCCACTTT.

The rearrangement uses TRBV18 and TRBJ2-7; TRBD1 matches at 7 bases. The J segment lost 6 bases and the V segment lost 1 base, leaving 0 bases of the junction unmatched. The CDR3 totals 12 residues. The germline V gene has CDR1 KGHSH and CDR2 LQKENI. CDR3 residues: CASSPQGAEQYF. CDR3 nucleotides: TGTGCCAGCTCACCACAGGGGGCCGAGCAGTACTTC.

CDR3 sequence: CSASQASAGSGTDTQYF. The CDR3 nucleotides read TGCAGTGCTAGTCAAGCTTCGGCGGGATCCGGCACAGATACGCAGTATTTT. The chain recombines TRBV20-1 with TRBJ2-3; perhaps TRBD2 as D (6 bases). CDR1 DFQATT and CDR2 SNEGSKA come from the germline V gene (reference sequence). Trimming stripped 3 bases from V and 1 base from J, with 20 bases between. The CDR3 totals 17 residues.

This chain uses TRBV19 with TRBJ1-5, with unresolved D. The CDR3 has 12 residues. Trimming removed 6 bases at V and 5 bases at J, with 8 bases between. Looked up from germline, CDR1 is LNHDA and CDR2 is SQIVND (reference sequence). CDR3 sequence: CASRNKYQPQHF. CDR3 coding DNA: TGTGCCAGTAGGAACAAATATCAGCCCCAGCATTTT.

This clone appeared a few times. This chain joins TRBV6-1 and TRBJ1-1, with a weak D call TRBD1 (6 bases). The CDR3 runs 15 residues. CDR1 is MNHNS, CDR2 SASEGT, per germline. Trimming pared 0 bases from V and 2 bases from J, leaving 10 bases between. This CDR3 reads CASSEANRVNTEAFF. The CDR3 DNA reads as TGTGCCAGCAGTGAAGCGAACAGGGTCAACACTGAAGCTTTCTTT.

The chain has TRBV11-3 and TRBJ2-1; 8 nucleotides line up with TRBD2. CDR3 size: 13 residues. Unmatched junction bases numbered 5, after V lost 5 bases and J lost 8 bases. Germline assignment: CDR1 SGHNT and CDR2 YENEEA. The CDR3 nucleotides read TGTGCCAGCAGCCCGCCGGGGGGGGATGAGCAGTTCTTC. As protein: CASSPPGGDEQFF.

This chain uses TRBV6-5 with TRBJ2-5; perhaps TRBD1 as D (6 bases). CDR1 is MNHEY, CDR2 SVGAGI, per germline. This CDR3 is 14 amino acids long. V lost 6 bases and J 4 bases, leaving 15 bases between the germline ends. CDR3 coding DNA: TGTGCCAGCAGCCCACAGGGTATCGGAGAGACCCAGTACTTC. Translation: CASSPQGIGETQYF.